Reported below is one T cell receptor beta chain. These data are taken from a study of healthy donors' naive CD4 and CD8 T cells. The germline V and J ends were trimmed by 5 bases and 2 bases, with 13 bases remaining between them. The CDR3 length is 14 residues. Germline V gene sequence: CDR1 SGHAT, CDR2 FQNNGV. TCR libraries were built from 500 to 550 ng of total RNA by linear amplification. TCRdb itself ran the reads through MiXCR, one entry per CDR3 protein. The sample has about 180,000 distinct CDR3 sequences, around 70% seen once. This clonotype originated in a pool of human donors in good health; the sample pools cells from several healthy donors. Sequenced material: naive CD4+ and CD8+ T cells sorted from blood, pooled from several donors. The genes are TRBV11-2 and TRBJ2-7; a possible D gene is TRBD1 (6 bases). In DNA, the CDR3 is TGTGCCAGCAGCCCAGGGGTTACGACCTACGAGCAGTACTTC. Translating gives CASSPGVTTYEQYF.